This passage covers 2 T cell receptor beta chains from one sample sequenced in a study of a mutant IDH1 vaccine in newly diagnosed glioma. Their antigens remain unidentified. Sequenced by immunoSEQ multiplex PCR; TCRdb stores in-frame clones only, minus some. The sample lists some 60,000 clones, more than 80% occurring once. Time point reported: week 11, during vaccination. The vaccine gave 300 ug of a 20-mer mutant IDH1 peptide subcutaneously per dose. Source: PBMCs, taken from a glioma patient whose treatment included an IDH1 peptide vaccine. The receptors were gathered from a man under 40 with glioma.

The V gene is TRBV2, the J gene TRBJ1-5; a possible D gene is TRBD1 (6 bases). This CDR3 is built from 15 residues. Germline-derived CDR1 and CDR2 are SNHLY and FYNNEI. Between the trimmed V and J ends, which lost 7 bases and 7 bases, there was a span of 20 bases. CDR3 in DNA: TGTGCCAGCACTTTAAGGGGGGGGGCAAGGCAGCCCCAGCATTTT. As protein: CASTLRGGARQPQHF.

The chain uses TRBV10-3 and TRBJ2-4, with a weak D call TRBD2 (6 bases). With 4 bases removed from V and 9 bases from J, the gap between germline ends came to 10 bases. The CDR3 consists of 12 residues. Germline V gene data show CDR1 as ENHRY and CDR2 as SYGVKD. The CDR3 sequence: CAISAGGIIQYF. CDR3 nucleotides: TGTGCCATCAGTGCCGGAGGGATCATTCAGTACTTC.